This T cell receptor beta chain was captured in a study of shared clonotypes between healthy human individuals. Using immunoSEQ multiplex PCR, the repertoire was profiled, and TCRdb retains in-frame clones only, with some absent. The data contain roughly 220,000 clones, 60% to 70% of them singletons. Trimming left V 5 bases short and J 3 bases short, with 7 bases between. Looked up from germline, CDR1 is MNHNS and CDR2 is SASEGT. The CDR3 is 12 amino acids. Points on this clone: Its antigen remains unidentified.

Study-level points and caveats: Specimens sampled were limited to blood, with tissue repertoires likely differing.

Sequencing was done on a sample of memory CD4+ T cells sorted from blood. Stated subset: CD45RA-negative fraction. The V and J genes are TRBV6-1 and TRBJ2-5; D call uncertain. The TCR sequence derives from a man aged 25-45 years in good health. CDR3 nucleotides: TGTGCCAGCAGTTCCACGGAAGAGACCCAGTACTTC. Amino acids: CASSSTEETQYF.